This entry is about one TCR beta chain. This record comes from a study of blood T cell repertoires in COVID-19. Study as a whole: Sites across the United States, Italy and Spain contributed samples from acute and convalescent COVID-19. PBMCs, B-cell-depleted T cells, or T cells provided the cDNA or gDNA that made up the material.

Participant-reported clinical history was the basis for cohort assignment. Shortly before study entry, within 2 weeks, exposed participants had met a COVID-19 case. Assay: immunoSEQ multiplex PCR; the TCRdb copy retains only in-frame clones and omits some. The profile covers approximately 190,000 clones, with roughly 84% appearing a single time and roughly 3.1% taken by the ten largest. Trimming pared 6 bases from V and 4 bases from J, leaving 10 bases between. Germline values: CDR1 MNHEY, CDR2 SVGAGI. This CDR3 spans 12 amino acids. V is TRBV6-5 and J is TRBJ2-7, with D possibly being TRBD1 (5 bases). The sequencing input was PBMCs or T cells enriched from blood (not recorded which). The source of this sequence is a woman aged 25 to 39 who had been exposed to COVID-19. CDR3 amino acids: CASRYQGYEQYF. CDR3 in DNA: TGTGCCAGCAGATACCAGGGATACGAGCAGTACTTC.